Sequencing of this T cell receptor (beta chain) was carried out in a study of T cell repertoires and Cas9 in healthy adults. Study-wide background: CD4 and CD8 compartments: SpCas9-reactive T cells profiled for potency, cytotoxicity, lineage.

This CDR3 contains 15 residues. The V gene end was trimmed by 5 bases and the J gene end by 3 bases; junction bases not matched to a gene: 6. Germline assignment: CDR1 SGHTA and CDR2 FQGNSA. Overall study findings and caveats: In vitro, SpCas9-reactive Tregs were reported to curb effector T cell proliferation and function.

Turning to this clone: The antigen remains unidentified.

This table comes from immunoSEQ multiplex PCR, and its TCRdb copy is limited to in-frame clones, with some not included. The sample has more than 20,000 clones, about 92% seen once. This chain connects TRBV7-2 to TRBJ1-5; 8 bases are shared with TRBD1. Sequencing was carried out using CD4+ effector T cells (CD127+, CD25-, CD137-, CD154-) from PBMCs; culture status not recorded. This TCR was sampled from a human donor in good health. Written as DNA, the CDR3 is TGTGCCAGCAGCCCGACAGGGGAGGACAATCAGCCCCAGCATTTT. It yields the protein CASSPTGEDNQPQHF.